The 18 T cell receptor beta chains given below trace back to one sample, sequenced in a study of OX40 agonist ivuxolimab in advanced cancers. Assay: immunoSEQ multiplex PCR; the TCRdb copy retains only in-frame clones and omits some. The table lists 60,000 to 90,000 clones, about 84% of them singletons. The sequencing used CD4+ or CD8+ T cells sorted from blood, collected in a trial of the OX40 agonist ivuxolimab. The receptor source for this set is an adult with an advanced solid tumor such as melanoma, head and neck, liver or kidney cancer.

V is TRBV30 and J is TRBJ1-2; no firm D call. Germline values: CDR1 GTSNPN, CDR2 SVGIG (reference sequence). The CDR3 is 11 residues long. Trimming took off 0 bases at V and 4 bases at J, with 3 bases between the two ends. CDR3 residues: CAWSVAYGYTF. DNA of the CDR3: TGTGCCTGGAGTGTTGCCTATGGCTACACCTTC.

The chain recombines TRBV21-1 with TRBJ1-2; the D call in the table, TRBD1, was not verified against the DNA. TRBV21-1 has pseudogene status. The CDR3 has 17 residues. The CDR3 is CASSKATADSLNYGYTF. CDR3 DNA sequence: TGTGCCAGCAGCAAAGCGACAGCGGACAGCCTTAACTATGGCTACACCTTC.

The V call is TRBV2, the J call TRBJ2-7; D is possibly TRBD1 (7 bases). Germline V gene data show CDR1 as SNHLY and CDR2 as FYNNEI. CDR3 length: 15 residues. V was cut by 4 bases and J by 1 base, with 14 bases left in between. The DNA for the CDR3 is TGTGCCAGCAGTGGACGACAGGGAGGTTCCTACGAGCAGTACGTC. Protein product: CASSGRQGGSYEQYV.

The CDR3 sequence is CASNSRQTNTGELFF. CDR3 sequence (DNA): TGTGCCAGCAACTCTCGGCAGACGAACACCGGGGAGCTGTTTTTT. The chain joins TRBV6-1 to TRBJ2-2; D not resolved. The CDR3 covers 15 residues. Deletions cut 7 bases from V and 0 bases from J, with 12 bases between. Germline V gene data show CDR1 as MNHNS and CDR2 as SASEGT.

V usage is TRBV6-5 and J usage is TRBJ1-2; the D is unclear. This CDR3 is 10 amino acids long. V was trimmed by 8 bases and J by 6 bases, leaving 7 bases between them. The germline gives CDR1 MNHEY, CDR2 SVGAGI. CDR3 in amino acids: CASVRHGYTF. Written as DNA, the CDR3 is TGTGCCAGCGTAAGGCATGGCTACACCTTC.

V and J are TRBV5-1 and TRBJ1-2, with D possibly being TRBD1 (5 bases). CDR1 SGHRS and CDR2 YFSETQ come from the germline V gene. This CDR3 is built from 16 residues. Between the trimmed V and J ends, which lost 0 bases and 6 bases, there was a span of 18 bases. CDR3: CASSLDPGRGADGYTF. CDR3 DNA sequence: TGCGCCAGCAGCTTGGACCCGGGGAGGGGCGCGGATGGCTACACCTTC.

The DNA of the CDR3 is TGTGCCAGCAGCCCGAGACTGGCTTACACCGGGGAGCTGTTTTTT. This codes for CASSPRLAYTGELFF. V gene TRBV13 combines with J gene TRBJ2-2; D uncertain. The CDR3 runs to 15 residues. Looked up from germline, CDR1 is PRHDT and CDR2 is FYEKMQ (reference sequence). V dropped 5 bases and J dropped 3 bases, with 13 bases sitting between them. Looking up the rest from reference TRBV13 and TRBJ2-2 gives the full variable domain: AAGVIQSPRHLIKEKRETATLKCYPIPRHDTVYWYQQGPGQDPQFLISFYEKMQSDKGSIPDRFSAQQFSDYHSELNMSSLELGDSALYFCASSPRLAYTGELFFGEGSRLTVL.

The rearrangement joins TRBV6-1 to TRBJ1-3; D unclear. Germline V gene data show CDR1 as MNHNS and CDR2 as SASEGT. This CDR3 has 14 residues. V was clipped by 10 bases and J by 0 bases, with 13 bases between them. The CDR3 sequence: CATAPVNSGNTIYF. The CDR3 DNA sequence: TGTGCCACCGCCCCGGTGAACTCTGGAAACACCATATATTTT.

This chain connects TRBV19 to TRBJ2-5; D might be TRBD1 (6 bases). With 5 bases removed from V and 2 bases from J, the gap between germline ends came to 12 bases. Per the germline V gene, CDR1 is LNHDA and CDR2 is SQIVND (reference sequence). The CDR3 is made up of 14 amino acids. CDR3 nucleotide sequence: TGTGCCAGTAGTTTGGGGACAAAACAAGAGACCCAGTACTTC. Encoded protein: CASSLGTKQETQYF.

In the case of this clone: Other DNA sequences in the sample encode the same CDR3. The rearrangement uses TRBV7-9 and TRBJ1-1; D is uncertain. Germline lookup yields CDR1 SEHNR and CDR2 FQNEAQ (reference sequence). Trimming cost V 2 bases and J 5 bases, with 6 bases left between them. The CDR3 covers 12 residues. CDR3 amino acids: CASSLRETEAFF. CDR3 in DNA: TGTGCCAGCAGCTTACGAGAAACTGAAGCTTTCTTT.

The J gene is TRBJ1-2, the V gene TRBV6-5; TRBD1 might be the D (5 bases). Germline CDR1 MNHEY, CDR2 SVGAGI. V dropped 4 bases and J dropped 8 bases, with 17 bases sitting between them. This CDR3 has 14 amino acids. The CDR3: CASSLSGTAEGYTF. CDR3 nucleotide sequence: TGTGCCAGCAGTTTGTCCGGGACCGCGGAAGGCTACACCTTC.

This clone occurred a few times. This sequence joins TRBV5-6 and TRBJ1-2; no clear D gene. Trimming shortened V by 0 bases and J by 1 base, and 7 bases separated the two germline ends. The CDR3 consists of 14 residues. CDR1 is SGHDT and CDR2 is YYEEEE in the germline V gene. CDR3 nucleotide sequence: TGTGCCAGCAGCTTGGCGCGGCTTAACTATGGCTACACCTTC. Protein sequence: CASSLARLNYGYTF.

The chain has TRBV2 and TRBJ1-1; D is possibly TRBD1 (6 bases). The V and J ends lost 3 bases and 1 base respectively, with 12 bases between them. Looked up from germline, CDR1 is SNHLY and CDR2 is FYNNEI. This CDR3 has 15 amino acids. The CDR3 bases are TGTGCCAGCAGTGAGTCCAGGGGTTCGAACACTGAAGCTTTCTTT. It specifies CASSESRGSNTEAFF.

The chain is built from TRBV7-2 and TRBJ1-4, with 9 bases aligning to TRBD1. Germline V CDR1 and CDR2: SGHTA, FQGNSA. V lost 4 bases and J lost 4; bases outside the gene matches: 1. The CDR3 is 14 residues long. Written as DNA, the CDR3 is TGTGCCAGCAGCTCGGACAGGGGTAATGAAAAACTGTTTTTT. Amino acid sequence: CASSSDRGNEKLFF.

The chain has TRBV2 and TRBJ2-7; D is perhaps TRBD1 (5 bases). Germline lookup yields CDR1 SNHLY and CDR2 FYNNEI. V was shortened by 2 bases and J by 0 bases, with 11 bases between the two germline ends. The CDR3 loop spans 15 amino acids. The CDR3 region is CASSERGVGSYEQYF. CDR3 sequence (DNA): TGTGCCAGCAGTGAAAGGGGTGTAGGCTCCTACGAGCAGTACTTC.

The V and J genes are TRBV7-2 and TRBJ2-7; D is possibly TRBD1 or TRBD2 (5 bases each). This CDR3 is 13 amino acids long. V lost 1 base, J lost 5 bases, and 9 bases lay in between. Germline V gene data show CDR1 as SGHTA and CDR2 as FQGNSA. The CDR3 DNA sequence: TGTGCCAGCAGCTTAGTGGGACCCAACGAGCAGTACTTC. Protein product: CASSLVGPNEQYF.

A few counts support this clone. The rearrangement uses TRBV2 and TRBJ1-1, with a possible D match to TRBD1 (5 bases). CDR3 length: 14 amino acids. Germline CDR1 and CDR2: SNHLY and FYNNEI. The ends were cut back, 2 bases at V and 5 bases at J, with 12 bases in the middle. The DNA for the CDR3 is TGTGCCAGCAGTGAAAGTATTGGGGGGACTGAAGCTTTCTTT. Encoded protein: CASSESIGGTEAFF.

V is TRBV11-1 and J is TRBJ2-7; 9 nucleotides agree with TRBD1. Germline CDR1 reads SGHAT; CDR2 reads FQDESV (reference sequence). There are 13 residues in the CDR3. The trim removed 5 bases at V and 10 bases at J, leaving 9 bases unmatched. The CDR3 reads CASSPGTGREQYF. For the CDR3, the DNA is TGTGCCAGCAGCCCCGGGACAGGGAGGGAACAGTACTTC.